The T cell receptor (beta chain) described here comes from a study of T cell clonality in common variable immunodeficiency. Study results and limitations: T cell subpopulation sequencing would be needed to explain CVID clonality. Compared with healthy controls, CVID subjects showed increased TCRbeta clonality, mostly in about a third. In common variable immunodeficiency, TCR beta chains reportedly carried fewer deletions and N-nucleotide insertions. CVID subjects shared fewer TCRbeta clones than healthy controls did.

Here immunoSEQ multiplex PCR was the method, and the copy in TCRdb shows in-frame clones only, minus some. The repertoire has approximately 37,000 clones, none seen only once; the ten largest take 3% to 4.5%. This clone was found many times. Its specificity is unknown. The observed sequence ends 3 residues before the CDR3 terminus, with the missing tail filled in from the germline J gene. The CDR3 covers 15 residues. In germline, CDR1 is GTSNPN, CDR2 SVGIG (reference sequence). The V segment lost 7 bases and the J segment 5 bases; nucleotides outside the gene matches: 12. The sequence was obtained from a person aged 18 to 69 in good health. The V call is TRBV30, the J call TRBJ2-1; TRBD2 aligns across 9 bases. Sequencing used peripheral blood mononuclear cells. The CDR3 DNA, read in part, is TGTGCCTCACGCTCGGGGCTAGCGGGAAACAATGAG. Amino acids: CASRSGLAGNNE. The CDR3 as a whole reads CASRSGLAGNNEQFF.